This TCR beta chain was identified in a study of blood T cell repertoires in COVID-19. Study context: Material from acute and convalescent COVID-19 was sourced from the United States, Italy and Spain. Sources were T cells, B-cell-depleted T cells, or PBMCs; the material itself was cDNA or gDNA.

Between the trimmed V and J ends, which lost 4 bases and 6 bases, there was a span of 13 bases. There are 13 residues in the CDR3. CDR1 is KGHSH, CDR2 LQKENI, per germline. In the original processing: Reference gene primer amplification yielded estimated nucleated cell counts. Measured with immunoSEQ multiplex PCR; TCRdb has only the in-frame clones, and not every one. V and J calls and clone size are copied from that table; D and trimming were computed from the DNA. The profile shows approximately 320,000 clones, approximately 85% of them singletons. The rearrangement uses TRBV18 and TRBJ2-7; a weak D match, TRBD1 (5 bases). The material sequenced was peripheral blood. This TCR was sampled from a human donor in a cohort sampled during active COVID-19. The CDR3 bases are TGTGCCAGCTCACAGGGGTTTTTGGGCGAGCAGTACTTC. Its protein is CASSQGFLGEQYF.